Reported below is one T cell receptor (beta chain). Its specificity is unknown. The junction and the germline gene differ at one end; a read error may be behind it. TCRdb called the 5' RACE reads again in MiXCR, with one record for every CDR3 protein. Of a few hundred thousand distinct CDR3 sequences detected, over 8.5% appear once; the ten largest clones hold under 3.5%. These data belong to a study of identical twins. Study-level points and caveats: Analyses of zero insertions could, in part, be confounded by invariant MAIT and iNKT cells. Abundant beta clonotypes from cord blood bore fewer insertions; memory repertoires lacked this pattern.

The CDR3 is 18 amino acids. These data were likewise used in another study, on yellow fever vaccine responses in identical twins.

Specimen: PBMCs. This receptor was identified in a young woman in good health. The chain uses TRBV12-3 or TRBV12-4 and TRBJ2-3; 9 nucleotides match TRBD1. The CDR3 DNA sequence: TGTACCAGCTGTCCCCCCCATAGGGGACAGGGTGTGACAGATACGCAGTATTTT. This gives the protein CTSCPPHRGQGVTDTQYF.